This T cell receptor beta chain originates from a study of blood T cell repertoires in COVID-19 (dated by TCRdb to about 2020). For the wider study: Samples from collaborators originated in the United States, Italy and Spain and spanned both the acute and convalescent phases of COVID-19. The material from the prospective study consisted of cDNA or gDNA derived from T cells, B-cell-depleted T cells, or PBMCs. Subjects who had been exposed to COVID-19, were actively infected with it, or had recovered from it provided the deeply sampled blood TCRbeta repertoires that made up the dataset. The repertoires were released in a freely available public database intended as a resource for research on the immune response to SARS-CoV-2. Samples came from the ongoing ImmuneRACE study (first 160 participants) plus 1,254 subjects from 6 global collaborators. Nearly every sample came with metadata listing a de-identified subject ID, COVID-19 status, age in years and sex. HLA class I and class II types, where available, came from metadata supplied by the sample provider rather than from assay-based typing. General study outcomes and caveats: How much clinical and demographic metadata was included differed by source and by participant, and the metadata was provided uncurated.

The immunoSEQ Assay, a bias-controlled multiplex PCR, was used to amplify TCRbeta CDR3 regions from genomic DNA. In the source study's methods: Nucleated cell counts per sample were estimated from amplification of reference gene primers within the assay. To quantify the absolute abundance of each unique TCRbeta CDR3 rearrangement, sequence reads were collapsed and filtered. For each sample, productive Simpson clonality was calculated by taking the square root of Simpson's diversity index across productive rearrangements. The immuneACCESS repertoire file appears here via TCRdb, limited to in-frame rearrangements. These files lack a portion of the clones; in checked studies, under half of the deficit traces to unresolved V genes, and the cause of the others is not known. V, J and clone size are taken as reported in that table, and D and trimming were inferred from the DNA itself. This sample is represented by about 110,000 clones; roughly 70% of them were singletons. More than 0.65% of the sample is held by the ten biggest clonotypes.

Each collaborating institution followed its own protocols to collect whole blood in K2EDTA tubes. Collaborator samples were shipped for TCRbeta analysis as frozen whole blood, isolated PBMCs, or DNA extracted from either sample type. The sample holds many counts of this clone. Its antigen remains unidentified. It has no much larger one-base neighbor in the sample; base qualities were not kept. Sequencing input: peripheral blood. This receptor was identified in a human donor with acute or convalescent COVID-19. The donor label of this sample is uncertain.

The sequence in DNA is TGTGCCAGTAGCAAAAACAGGTTCCCGGGGGGTTCACCCCTCCACTTT. Its protein reads: CASSKNRFPGGSPLHF. Recombination connected TRBV19 to TRBJ1-6; the D region possibly corresponds to TRBD1 (5 bases align). CDR1 and CDR2 are read off the germline V gene (reference sequence) as LNHDA and SQIVND. Spanning cysteine to phenylalanine, the CDR3 consists of 16 amino acids. The entry retains the CDR3 DNA only, 48 bases that are in frame from base 1. V gives up 6 bases and J gives up 9 bases, and the segment between their germline ends measures 21 bases.